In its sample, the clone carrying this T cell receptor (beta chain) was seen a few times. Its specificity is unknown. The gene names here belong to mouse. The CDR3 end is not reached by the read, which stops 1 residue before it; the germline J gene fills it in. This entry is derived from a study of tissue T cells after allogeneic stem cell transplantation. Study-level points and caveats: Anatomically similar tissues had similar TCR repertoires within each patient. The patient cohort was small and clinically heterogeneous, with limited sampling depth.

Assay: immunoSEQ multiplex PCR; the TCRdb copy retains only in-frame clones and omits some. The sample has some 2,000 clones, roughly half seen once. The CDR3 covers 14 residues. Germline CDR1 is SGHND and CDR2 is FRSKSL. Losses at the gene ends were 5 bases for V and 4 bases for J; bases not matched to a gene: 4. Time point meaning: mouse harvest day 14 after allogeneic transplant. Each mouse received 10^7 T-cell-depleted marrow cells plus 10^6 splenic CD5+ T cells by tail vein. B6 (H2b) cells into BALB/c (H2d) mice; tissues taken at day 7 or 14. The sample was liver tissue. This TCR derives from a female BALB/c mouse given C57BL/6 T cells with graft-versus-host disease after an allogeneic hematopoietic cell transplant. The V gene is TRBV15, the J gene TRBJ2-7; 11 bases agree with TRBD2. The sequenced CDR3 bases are TGTGCCAGCAGTCGACTGGGGGGGTTATATGAACAGTAC. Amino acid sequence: CASSRLGGLYEQY. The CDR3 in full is CASSRLGGLYEQYF.